The source of this TCR beta chain is a study of T cell responses to AZD1222 COVID-19 vaccine (dated by TCRdb to 2020 to 2023). Notes on the research overall: AZD1222 recipients with second doses at about 4 weeks or about 12 weeks were pooled, because spike-specific TCR depth and breadth did not differ between schedules. A total of about 230 trial participants underwent TCR sequencing, of whom some 210 received two doses of AZD1222 and some 26 received two doses of the MenACWY control vaccine. Enrollment into the trials was organized by age into subgroups of 18-55, 56-69 and 70-plus years, and those subgroups contained roughly 140, 27 and 60 TCR-sequenced participants, respectively. Overall study results and their limits: Conclusions about previously exposed vaccinees are limited, since just six or seven AZD1222 recipients were seropositive for SARS-CoV-2 at baseline. Participants were mostly white British, with more females than males. The authors suggested clonal diversity may have been underestimated. Nearly half of unique spike-specific TCRs reportedly recognized epitopes outside regions mutated in the B.1.351 and B.1.1.7 variants. The 56-69-year group was small, and its depth increase did not reach significance, likely because of low power. After two AZD1222 doses, both the breadth and the depth of spike-specific TCRs were significantly higher than at day 0 and than in MenACWY recipients. Because no day 14 peak-response samples were available, repertoires were characterized only after the peak T cell response. Vaccine-associated CD4 TCRs spanned the whole spike protein, with dominant responses in regions 160-218 and 743-854.

The time point label, read with the paper, signifies: baseline before first vaccination. Vaccinee samples came from UK trials COV001 and COV002, including a single-blind randomized controlled phase 2/3 trial of AZD1222 (ChAdOx1 nCoV-19) in healthy adults. For TCRbeta chain sequencing, PBMC samples from trial participants were taken at day 0 and at day 28 after the second dose. The CDR3 regions of human TCRbeta chains were analyzed by immunosequencing. On the authors' methods: Repertoire TCRs were matched against a reference library of SARS-CoV-2-specific TCRs generated with the MIRA antigen-specificity platform. Breadth was defined as the fraction of unique TCRs that were SARS-CoV-2-associated, and depth was defined as the fraction of total T cells that were SARS-CoV-2-associated. Using the MIRA data, every spike-specific TCR was mapped to the spike region that the TCR reacted to and assigned to either a CD4 or a CD8 class. Log10-transformed breadth and depth values were compared by one-way ANOVA with Sidak's multiple comparisons tests. TCRdb re-hosts the immuneACCESS table, in-frame sequences only. Its copies lack some clones; in the studies checked, an unresolved V gene accounts for under half of them, and the cause for the rest is not known. The D gene and trimming were derived from the DNA, and the V and J assignments and clone size from that table. In all, the sample holds some 90,000 clones, and more than 70% of those were seen once. Clones ranked in the top ten supply approximately 21% of the sample.

CDR1 and CDR2 are drawn from the germline V gene: SGHTA, FQGNSA. V and J lose 1 base and 0 bases, and a span of 7 bases separates them. Counted from cysteine to phenylalanine, this CDR3 has 15 amino acids. The kept DNA is CDR3 alone, 45 bases in frame from the first base. For this clone: The target of this receptor is not known. Nothing much larger sits one base from this clone, and base qualities are not available.

The sequence joins TRBV7-2 to TRBJ1-5; a tentative D call is TRBD1 (5 bases match). The receptor was derived from an adult in good health. Source: peripheral blood, taken on day 0 of AZD1222 vaccination. CDR3 protein: CASSLEGVSNQPQHF. In nucleotides, the sequence is TGTGCCAGCAGCTTAGAAGGGGTTAGCAATCAGCCCCAGCATTTT.